The entry below describes one TCR beta chain. What this receptor recognizes is not known. No qualities accompany the bases; no much larger clone lies one base away. Sequencing was performed on an Illumina NovaSeq 6000. TCR cDNA was synthesized by 5'RACE template switching, which introduced a universal primer site and unique molecular identifiers. Priming of cDNA synthesis was performed from both the TCR alpha and TCR beta constant segments. Two PCR steps were used to amplify libraries, with sample barcodes and sequencing adapters being added in the second step. Sequencing of the libraries was done on either Illumina HiSeq 2500 (2x100 bp) or NovaSeq (2x150 bp). The paper's processing steps were these. MIGEC handled demultiplexing of reads and collapsing into UMI consensus sequences, while MiXCR performed V(D)J alignment. Using edgeR on replicate PBMC samples, clonotypes were called vaccine-responding if FDR was below 0.01 and the log2 fold change was above 5 up to day 15. CD4 or CD8 identity was assigned to each bulk clonotype according to whether the clonotype was present at higher abundance in the sequenced CD4 repertoire or the sequenced CD8 repertoire. TCRdb's own reprocessing of the public reads used fastp at Q25 and MiXCR and kept productive beta chains. Duplicate CDR3 protein sequences are folded into a single record with the most common DNA and genes. The V and J calls come from TCRdb's annotation, not from the publication. Here the sample has more than 300,000 distinct CDR3 sequences; about 10% occur a single time. The ten largest clones take up under 4% of the sample.

The entry originates in a study of T cells after yellow fever vaccination (dated by TCRdb to between 2018 and 2020). Some background on the complete study: Libraries from fractions with low cell numbers were prepared with the SMART-Seq v4 Ultra Low Input RNA kit. Bulk PBMC replicates and cell subsets were isolated from blood drawn at multiple timepoints before and after both primary and secondary immunization. Two healthy male donors, one aged 18 to 30 and one aged 30 to 40 years, made up the cohort. To follow T-cell clones before and after both primary and booster YFV17D yellow fever vaccination, bulk TCR alpha and beta repertoires underwent longitudinal sequencing.

From the germline V gene, CDR1 is SGHAT and CDR2 is FQNNGV. Here V drops 4 bases and J drops 2 bases, and the junction holds 3 bases not matched to any gene. From cysteine to phenylalanine, the CDR3 is 14 amino acids long. The sequence is cut down to CDR3 DNA, 42 bases in frame from base 1. Read against the paper, the sample's treatment or condition label means: live attenuated yellow fever vaccine strain. A standard Ficoll-Paque protocol was used to isolate PBMCs from peripheral blood. Dynabeads CD4 and CD8 positive selection kits were used to isolate CD4 and CD8 T-cell fractions. RNA was extracted with TriZol from bulk PBMCs, CD4 and CD8 fractions, and dextramer-positive and dextramer-negative fractions. What the study reported, not specific to this receptor: Compared with the primary T-cell response, the secondary T-cell response was faster but weaker, reaching its peak on day 5 rather than on day 15. Most clones expanded after primary vaccination were re-detected after the booster (almost 97% of CD4 and roughly 85% of CD8), suggesting broad memory maintenance. The study included only two donors, which limits how far the findings can be generalized. Because abundant contaminating clonotypes from the bulk population could be contained in FACS-sorted repertoires, computational filtering was required. A small share of clonotypes was detected in both CD4 and CD8 compartments, with the overlap likely arising from convergent recombination.

The sequence was collected from a man younger than 35 who received the YFV17D yellow fever vaccine. The V gene is TRBV11-2 and the J gene is TRBJ2-3; 7 bases in the junction line up with TRBD1. The sample was CD4+ T cells sorted from PBMCs, taken 45 days after the yellow fever booster vaccination. CDR3 sequence: CASSSDRFTDTQYF. Read as DNA, the sequence is TGTGCCAGCAGCTCGGACAGGTTCACAGATACGCAGTATTTT.